Detailed here is one T cell receptor (beta chain). The antigen remains undetermined. CDR3 length: 15 residues. V was clipped by 0 bases and J by 0 bases, with 7 bases between them. Per germline, CDR1 SGDLS and CDR2 YYNGEE. At the time of sampling, donors were nominally healthy, though unrecorded immune exposures were likely. It was with 60 Vbeta and 13 Jbeta primers that the PCR ran. This table comes from immunoSEQ multiplex PCR, and its TCRdb copy is limited to in-frame clones, with some not included. The table records approximately 190,000 clones, roughly 80% of them present only once. This entry belongs to a study of cytomegalovirus exposure and HLA in healthy donors. Findings of the study overall: Among TCR beta chains of equal frequency, HLA-associated ones were more clonally expanded in a later analysis. CMV serostatus was the only recorded immune exposure for donors.

This sequence joins TRBV9 and TRBJ1-3; D is unclear. The receptor comes from a man aged 50 to 59 in good health and CMV-seronegative. Specimen: PBMCs. The CDR3 loop is CASSVGDSSGNTIYF. CDR3 in DNA: TGTGCCAGCAGCGTAGGAGATAGCTCTGGAAACACCATATATTTT.